One and the same sample provided the 19 T cell receptor beta chains below, sequenced in a study of T cell repertoires in cytomegalovirus infection. TCRdb reanalysed the reads using MiXCR and keeps one entry per CDR3 protein. The table records around 340,000 distinct CDR3 sequences, 25% to 35% of them present only once. No antigen has been identified for these receptors. This sample comprised cultured PBMCs, obtained from culture after CMV antigen stimulation. Every receptor here comes from a human donor in good health (CMV status not recorded). Some clones in this sample may be carry-over from other donors' samples.

This clonotype was seen a handful of times. The chain joins TRBV27 to TRBJ1-6; D unclear. The CDR3 has 13 amino acids. V was trimmed by 6 bases and J by 12 bases, leaving 15 bases between them. Per the germline V gene, CDR1 is MNHEY and CDR2 is SMNVEV (reference sequence). The DNA of the CDR3 is TGTGCCAGCAGAGTCCAGCCCCAAGAACCCCTCCACTTT. The encoded protein is CASRVQPQEPLHF.

The V call is TRBV5-1, the J call TRBJ2-3; D is perhaps TRBD1 (6 bases). Trimming removed 5 bases from V and 4 bases from J, with 14 bases in between. The germline V gene has CDR1 SGHRS and CDR2 YFSETQ. The CDR3 has 14 amino acids. The CDR3 sequence is CASRKGVDPDTQYF. In nucleotides, the CDR3 is TGCGCCAGCAGGAAGGGGGTTGATCCAGATACGCAGTATTTT.

The chain uses TRBV28 and TRBJ2-3, with TRBD2 matching 12 bases. There are 16 residues in the CDR3. Germline V CDR1 and CDR2: MDHEN, SYDVKM. The trim removed 2 bases at V and 5 bases at J, leaving 5 bases unmatched. DNA of the CDR3: TGTGCCAGCAGTTTAGAACTAGCGGGAGGAATAGATACGCAGTATTTT. This encodes CASSLELAGGIDTQYF.

The rearrangement joins TRBV4-2 to TRBJ2-1; 7 positions match TRBD2. The closer fit of TRBJ2-7 to the DNA end suggests the J call may be wrong. CDR1 is LGHNA, CDR2 YNFKEQ, per germline. This CDR3 spans 16 amino acids. In DNA form, the CDR3 reads TGTGCCAGCAGCCAAGCTGAGACTAGCAGCTACAAGGAGCAGTACTTC. This codes for CASSQAETSSYKEQYF.

This clonotype was seen many times. The gene calls are TRBV20-1 and TRBJ1-4, with TRBD1 matching over 8 bases. The V segment lost 1 base and the J segment 8 bases; nucleotides outside the gene matches: 9. CDR1 DFQATT and CDR2 SNEGSKA come from the germline V gene (reference sequence). This CDR3 has 15 residues. CDR3 DNA: TGCAGTGCTAGAGGAGCCGACAGGGGTGAAGAAAAACTGTTTTTT. This translates into CSARGADRGEEKLFF.

V is TRBV4-2 and J is TRBJ2-1; D is perhaps TRBD2 (6 bases). The germline V gene encodes CDR1 LGHNA and CDR2 YNFKEQ. The CDR3 sequence is 16 residues long. Trimming took off 1 base at V and 8 bases at J, with 18 bases between the two ends. CDR3 bases: TGTGCCAGCAGCCAAGTGGGGGGTAGGGGTTCGGATGAGCAGTTCTTC. Amino acid sequence: CASSQVGGRGSDEQFF.

This clonotype came up many times. This chain uses TRBV12-3 or TRBV12-4 with TRBJ1-1; D may be TRBD1 (6 bases). The ends were cut back, 6 bases at V and 7 bases at J, with 15 bases in the middle. The CDR3 runs 13 residues. This CDR3 reads CASREGDELEAFF. As DNA, the CDR3 is TGTGCCAGCAGGGAGGGGGATGAGCTTGAAGCTTTCTTT.

This clonotype was detected a few times. The rearrangement uses TRBV6-5 and TRBJ2-3; D not resolved. V dropped 0 bases and J dropped 6 bases, with 13 bases sitting between them. Germline CDR1 reads MNHEY; CDR2 reads SVGAGI. The CDR3 contains 15 residues. The CDR3 protein is CASSYSLQLTDTQYF. CDR3 sequence (DNA): TGTGCCAGCAGTTACTCGCTGCAGCTAACGGATACGCAGTATTTT.

In its sample, this clonotype was seen many times. The chain joins TRBV7-2 to TRBJ2-1, with 8 bases lining up with TRBD2. Per germline, CDR1 SGHTA and CDR2 FQGNSA. CDR3 length equals 15 residues. V trimming: 5 bases; J trimming: 2 bases; junction bases outside the gene matches: 5. CDR3 protein: CASSARAGAYNEQFF. The CDR3 DNA sequence: TGTGCCAGCAGCGCCAGAGCGGGAGCCTACAATGAGCAGTTCTTC.

This clonotype was picked up a small number of times. The CDR3 sequence: CASSPSGLDTQYF. The CDR3 DNA follows: TGTGCCAGCAGCCCCTCTGGTCTGGATACGCAGTATTTT. The chain uses TRBV5-5 and TRBJ2-3; D is ambiguous. Trimming left V 4 bases short and J 6 bases short, with 12 bases between. The germline gives CDR1 SGHKS, CDR2 YYEKEE (reference sequence). This CDR3 region has 13 residues.

This clonotype appeared a few times. V usage is TRBV28 and J usage is TRBJ2-2, with D perhaps being TRBD1 or TRBD2 (5 bases each). Trimming pared 6 bases from V and 1 base from J, leaving 12 bases between. Germline-derived CDR1 and CDR2 are MDHEN and SYDVKM. This CDR3 spans 15 amino acids. In DNA, the CDR3 is TGTGCCAGCAGCTGGGGACGGATGAACACCGGGGAGCTGTTTTTT. Translation: CASSWGRMNTGELFF.

V usage is TRBV7-9 and J usage is TRBJ2-6; D may be TRBD1 (6 bases). In germline, CDR1 is SEHNR, CDR2 FQNEAQ (reference sequence). The CDR3 has 16 residues. V was trimmed by 4 bases and J by 0 bases, leaving 10 bases between them. CDR3 nucleotide sequence: TGTGCCAGCAGCTGGACAGCATACTCTGGGGCCAACGTCCTGACTTTC. It translates to CASSWTAYSGANVLTF.

In this sample, this clonotype turned up a few times. The chain combines TRBV10-3 with TRBJ2-7, with D tentatively TRBD1 (6 bases). This CDR3 comprises 13 residues. Germline CDR1 and CDR2: ENHRY and SYGVKD. The V end was cut by 6 bases, the J end by 7 bases, with 16 bases between. The DNA of the CDR3 is TGTGCCATCAGAAGGGACATCCCTCGAGAGCAGTACTTC. Encoded protein: CAIRRDIPREQYF.

This clonotype turned up a few times. The CDR3 region is CASTPLAGAYEQYF. The CDR3 nucleotides read TGTGCCAGCACACCGTTAGCGGGAGCCTACGAGCAGTACTTC. This rearrangement joins TRBV11-2 to TRBJ2-7; 9 bases are a match to TRBD2. From germline, CDR1 is SGHAT and CDR2 FQNNGV. The CDR3 loop spans 14 amino acids. V gave up 7 bases and J gave up 2 bases; unmatched junction bases: 6. The complete variable domain, with remaining parts taken from reference TRBV11-2 and TRBJ2-7, reads EAGVAQSPRYKIIEKRQSVAFWCNPISGHATLYWYQQILGQGPKLLIQFQNNGVVDDSQLPKDRFSAERLKGVDSTLKIQPAKLEDSAVYLCASTPLAGAYEQYFGPGTRLTVT.

The chain combines TRBV7-9 with TRBJ2-6; D may be TRBD1 (5 bases). The V gene lost 2 bases and the J gene lost 0 bases, with 20 bases spanning the gap. Germline CDR1 and CDR2: SEHNR and FQNEAQ (reference sequence). The CDR3 runs to 20 residues. CDR3 DNA sequence: TGTGCCAGCAGCTTATCTCCCGTGCAGGGCAGAGGCTCTGGGGCCAACGTCCTGACTTTC. Protein product: CASSLSPVQGRGSGANVLTF.

The V call is TRBV19, the J call TRBJ1-6; D is ambiguous. The germline V and J ends were trimmed by 5 bases and 5 bases, with 10 bases remaining between them. The CDR3 covers 14 residues. Germline values: CDR1 LNHDA, CDR2 SQIVND (reference sequence). CDR3 amino acids: CASSGLTNNSPLHF. As DNA, the CDR3 is TGTGCCAGTAGTGGCTTAACAAATAATTCACCCCTCCACTTT. Based on the CDR3 plus reference TRBV19 and TRBJ1-6, the full variable domain is DGGITQSPKYLFRKEGQNVTLSCEQNLNHDAMYWYRQDPGQGLRLIYYSQIVNDFQKGDIAEGYSVSREKKESFPLTVTSAQKNPTAFYLCASSGLTNNSPLHFGNGTRLTVT.

As DNA, the CDR3 is TGTGCCATCAGTACTAGACTCTCTAGCACAGATACGCAGTATTTT. This translates into CAISTRLSSTDTQYF. The chain recombines TRBV10-3 with TRBJ2-3, with D perhaps matching TRBD2 (5 bases). V dropped 5 bases and J dropped 0 bases, with 12 bases sitting between them. This CDR3 is built from 15 residues. The germline V gene has CDR1 ENHRY and CDR2 SYGVKD.

The rearrangement links TRBV5-1 to TRBJ2-5; 7 positions match TRBD2. The V gene end was trimmed by 3 bases and the J gene end by 3 bases; junction bases not matched to a gene: 5. This CDR3 contains 14 residues. CDR1 SGHRS and CDR2 YFSETQ come from the germline V gene. Written as DNA, the CDR3 is TGCGCCAGCAGCTCCGGGGGGACCAAAGAGACCCAGTACTTC. Amino acid sequence: CASSSGGTKETQYF. The variable domain in full, completed from reference TRBV5-1 and TRBJ2-5, reads KAGVTQTPRYLIKTRGQQVTLSCSPISGHRSVSWYQQTPGQGLQFLFEYFSETQRNKGNFPGRFSGRQFSNSRSEMNVSTLELGDSALYLCASSSGGTKETQYFGPGTRLLVL.

This clonotype has a handful of counts. The gene calls are TRBV20-1 and TRBJ2-2; D possibly corresponds to TRBD1 (6 bases). V was trimmed by 0 bases and J by 3 bases, leaving 20 bases between them. The CDR3 sequence is 18 residues long. CDR1 and CDR2 from the germline V gene are DFQATT and SNEGSKA (reference sequence). CDR3 sequence (DNA): TGCAGTGCTAGAGATCCGCAACAGGGACGAACGTACACCGGGGAGCTGTTTTTT. As protein: CSARDPQQGRTYTGELFF.